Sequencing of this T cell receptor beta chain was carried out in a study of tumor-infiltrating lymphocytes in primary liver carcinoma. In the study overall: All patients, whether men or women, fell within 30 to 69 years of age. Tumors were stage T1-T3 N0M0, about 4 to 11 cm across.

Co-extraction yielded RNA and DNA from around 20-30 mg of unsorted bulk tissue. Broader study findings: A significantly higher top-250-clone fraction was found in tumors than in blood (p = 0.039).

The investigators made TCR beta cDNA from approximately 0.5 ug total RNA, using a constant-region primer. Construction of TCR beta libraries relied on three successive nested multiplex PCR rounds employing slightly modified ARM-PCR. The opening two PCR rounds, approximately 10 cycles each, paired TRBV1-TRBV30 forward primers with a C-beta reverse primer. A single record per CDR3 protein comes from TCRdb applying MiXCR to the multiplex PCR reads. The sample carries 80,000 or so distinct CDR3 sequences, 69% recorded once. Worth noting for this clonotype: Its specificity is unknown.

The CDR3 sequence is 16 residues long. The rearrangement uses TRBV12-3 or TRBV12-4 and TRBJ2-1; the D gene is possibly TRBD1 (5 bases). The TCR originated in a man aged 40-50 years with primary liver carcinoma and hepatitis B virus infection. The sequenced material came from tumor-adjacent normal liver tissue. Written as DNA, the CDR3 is TGTACCGGCAGTCTCACCCCAGACAGACCTGACAATGAGCAGTTCTTC. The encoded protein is CTGSLTPDRPDNEQFF.